The 22 T cell receptor beta chains below all came from one sample that was sequenced in a study of a mutant IDH1 vaccine in newly diagnosed glioma. Time point specified: week 23, last vaccination. Doses of 300 ug of mutant IDH1 20-mer peptide were given with topical imiquimod. These receptors' antigens are unknown. Generated by immunoSEQ multiplex PCR, the TCRdb table keeps only in-frame clones and is missing some. Of 30,000 to 40,000 clones listed, roughly 76% are singletons. The source material was PBMCs, sampled from a glioma patient whose treatment included an IDH1 peptide vaccine. The receptors were sampled from a man between 35 and 55 years old with glioma.

This clone qualifies as medium-sized. CDR3 loop: CASSLGGSGEAFF. The CDR3 DNA reads as TGTGCCAGCAGCTTGGGAGGGTCGGGTGAAGCTTTCTTT. V is TRBV5-4 and J is TRBJ1-1; D is unclear. Germline V gives CDR1 SGHNT, CDR2 YYREEE (reference sequence). Trimming stripped 0 bases from V and 7 bases from J, with 10 bases between. The CDR3 has 13 amino acids.

V gene TRBV4-1 combines with J gene TRBJ1-1; D may be TRBD1 (6 bases). V lost 2 bases and J 6 bases, leaving 16 bases between the germline ends. The CDR3 covers 15 residues. Looked up from germline, CDR1 is MGHRA and CDR2 is YSYEKL. Here the CDR3 reads CASSQRPRDKPEAFF. For the CDR3, the DNA is TGCGCCAGCAGCCAAAGGCCCCGGGACAAACCTGAAGCTTTCTTT.

The genes are TRBV4-1 and TRBJ2-3; D is possibly TRBD2 (6 bases). This CDR3 contains 16 residues. Between the trimmed V and J ends, which lost 1 base and 1 base, there was a span of 12 bases. Germline V lookup: CDR1 MGHRA, CDR2 YSYEKL. CDR3 nucleotides: TGCGCCAGCAGCCAAGCAGCCGGGAGCGGCACAGATACGCAGTATTTT. Protein sequence: CASSQAAGSGTDTQYF.

CDR3 sequence (DNA): TGTGCCAGCTCAGTTCGGGGGGCCGGACTAAACACTGAAGCTTTCTTT. Its protein product is CASSVRGAGLNTEAFF. V gene TRBV18 combines with J gene TRBJ1-1, with D perhaps TRBD1 (6 bases). Per germline, CDR1 KGHSH and CDR2 LQKENI. There are 16 residues in the CDR3. The V end lost 5 bases, the J end lost 2 bases, and 18 bases lay between the germline ends.

This clone was seen once. As DNA, the CDR3 is TGTGCCAGCAGCTTGGTTCAGGCTCATGAGCAGTTCTTC. Its protein is CASSLVQAHEQFF. This chain links TRBV5-6 with TRBJ2-1; D gene ambiguous. Per germline, CDR1 SGHDT and CDR2 YYEEEE. V shed 0 bases and J shed 8 bases, with 9 bases lying between them. The CDR3 spans 13 residues.

This chain connects TRBV10-2 to TRBJ2-7; D not certain. The V gene's germline CDR1 is WSHSY and CDR2 SAAADI. V gave up 8 bases and J gave up 5 bases, with 19 bases separating them. The CDR3 covers 14 residues. The CDR3: CASSPLLGSNEQYF. The CDR3 nucleotides are TGCGCCAGCTCCCCGTTATTGGGCAGCAACGAGCAGTACTTC.

The chain couples TRBV6-6 to TRBJ2-2; 7 positions agree with TRBD1. This CDR3 has 15 residues. From germline, CDR1 is MNHNY and CDR2 SVGAGI (reference sequence). V shed 1 base and J 4 bases; nucleotides not matched to a gene: 3. The CDR3 DNA is TGTGCCAGCAGTTACTGGGGGACAGTCACCGGGGAGCTGTTTTTT. This encodes CASSYWGTVTGELFF.

The gene calls are TRBV6-5 and TRBJ2-1; D uncertain. Trimming shortened V by 0 bases and J by 9 bases, and 9 bases separated the two germline ends. The germline CDR1 and CDR2 sequences are MNHEY and SVGAGI. This CDR3 contains 13 residues. CDR3 amino acids: CASSYSKLSEQFF. The CDR3 DNA is TGTGCCAGCAGTTACTCGAAACTAAGTGAGCAGTTCTTC.

This clone has a handful of counts. The rearrangement links TRBV6-6 to TRBJ1-1, with D hard to call. Looked up from germline, CDR1 is MNHNY and CDR2 is SVGAGI (reference sequence). V dropped 0 bases and J dropped 4 bases, with 12 bases sitting between them. The CDR3 is made up of 15 amino acids. CDR3 in amino acids: CASSYSHGVVTEAFF. CDR3 coding DNA: TGTGCCAGCAGTTACTCCCACGGGGTGGTCACTGAAGCTTTCTTT.

This chain joins TRBV9 and TRBJ1-6, with 8 bases fitting TRBD1. The CDR3 contains 15 residues. Germline V CDR1 and CDR2: SGDLS, YYNGEE. J lost 9 bases, V lost 3 bases, and 8 bases had no gene match. The CDR3 nucleotides read TGTGCCAGCAGCGCGGACAGGGAGCGAGGTTCACCCCTCCACTTT. Protein sequence: CASSADRERGSPLHF.

The chain combines TRBV6-1 with TRBJ2-7, with D perhaps TRBD2 (8 bases). V was cut by 6 bases and J by 6 bases, with 12 bases left in between. The CDR3 totals 12 residues. The germline V gene encodes CDR1 MNHNS and CDR2 SASEGT. The CDR3 DNA follows: TGTGCCAGCAGCCGGGAGGGGGCCGAGCAGTACTTC. Its protein product is CASSREGAEQYF.

This chain uses TRBV19 with TRBJ1-6, with no clear D. From germline, CDR1 is LNHDA and CDR2 SQIVND (reference sequence). This CDR3 is built from 14 residues. V was shortened by 7 bases and J by 7 bases, with 14 bases between the two germline ends. CDR3 region: CASTWDTPNSPLHF. The CDR3 DNA reads as TGTGCCAGTACCTGGGATACCCCAAATTCACCCCTCCACTTT.

The chain uses TRBV7-2 and TRBJ2-5; 12 nucleotides agree with TRBD2. V dropped 6 bases and J dropped 7; count of bases not matched to a gene: 6. The germline CDR1 and CDR2 sequences are SGHTA and FQGNSA. The CDR3 runs 14 residues. The CDR3 DNA reads TGTGCCAGCAGTCTAGCGGGGGGGCCGGGGACCCAGTACTTC. Translated: CASSLAGGPGTQYF.

The chain combines TRBV5-6 with TRBJ2-2; 13 bases match TRBD2. This CDR3 has 16 residues. In germline, CDR1 is SGHDT, CDR2 YYEEEE. V lost 4 bases and J lost 3; bases outside the gene matches: 3. The CDR3: CASSRGLAGHTGELFF. CDR3 coding DNA: TGTGCCAGCAGCCGGGGACTAGCGGGACACACCGGGGAGCTGTTTTTT.

The chain employs TRBV9 and TRBJ2-3; 7 nucleotides agree with TRBD2. The V segment lost 8 bases and the J segment 9 bases; nucleotides outside the gene matches: 12. The CDR3 has 13 residues. Germline V gives CDR1 SGDLS, CDR2 YYNGEE. CDR3 sequence: CASGVRSGGTQYF. The DNA of the CDR3 is TGTGCCAGTGGTGTCCGCTCCGGGGGGACGCAGTATTTT.

V gene TRBV4-2 combines with J gene TRBJ1-6; 8 bases map to TRBD1. CDR1 LGHNA and CDR2 YNFKEQ come from the germline V gene. This CDR3 is built from 16 residues. Trimming cost V 1 base and J 6 bases; bases outside gene matches: 5. The chain's CDR3 is CASSQAQGAGNSPLHF. The CDR3 DNA is TGTGCCAGCAGCCAAGCCCAGGGGGCCGGTAATTCACCCCTCCACTTT.

This chain connects TRBV7-2 to TRBJ2-5, with D perhaps given as TRBD1 or TRBD2 (5 bases each). The CDR3 totals 14 residues. Germline V gene data show CDR1 as SGHTA and CDR2 as FQGNSA. Trimming removed 2 bases from V and 2 bases from J, with 9 bases in between. CDR3 bases: TGTGCCAGCAGCTTAAGGGACGGGCAAGAGACCCAGTACTTC. Its translation: CASSLRDGQETQYF. Supplemented by reference TRBV7-2 and TRBJ2-5, the full variable domain reads GAGVSQSPSNKVTEKGKDVELRCDPISGHTALYWYRQSLGQGLEFLIYFQGNSAPDKSGLPSDRFSAERTGGSVSTLTIQRTQQEDSAVYLCASSLRDGQETQYFGPGTRLLVL.

This clone was seen only a few times. Germline and junction disagree at one end, which may indicate a read error. The chain is built from TRBV30 and TRBJ1-1; 7 positions match TRBD1. Germline assignment: CDR1 GTSNPN and CDR2 SVGIG (reference sequence). This CDR3 spans 12 amino acids. The CDR3 reads CAWSRGGPEAFF. CDR3 bases: TGTGCCTGGAGCCGAGGGGGCCCTGAGGCTTTCTTT.

In its sample, this clone was seen once. The chain joins TRBV29-1 to TRBJ1-4; D ambiguous. CDR1 is SQVTM and CDR2 is ANQGSEA in the germline V gene. V was pared by 5 bases and J by 3 bases, with 4 bases between. The CDR3 loop spans 11 amino acids. The CDR3 DNA is TGCAGCGTTCGGGCTAATGAAAAACTGTTTTTT. Translated: CSVRANEKLFF.

Written as DNA, the CDR3 is TGTGCCAGCAGCCTCGATCAGGGGAATGAAGCTTTCTTT. The encoded protein is CASSLDQGNEAFF. The chain has TRBV13 and TRBJ1-1; D is perhaps TRBD1 (6 bases). Germline V gene data show CDR1 as PRHDT and CDR2 as FYEKMQ (reference sequence). This CDR3 region has 13 residues. Deletions cut 5 bases from V and 7 bases from J, with 14 bases between.

A few counts support this clone. This chain links TRBV9 with TRBJ2-7, with 10 bases identical to TRBD2. Looked up from germline, CDR1 is SGDLS and CDR2 is YYNGEE. V shed 1 base, J shed 2 bases, and the junction held 0 bases outside the gene matches. The CDR3 contains 14 residues. This CDR3 is CASSVLAGAYEQYF. The CDR3 DNA sequence: TGTGCCAGCAGCGTACTAGCGGGAGCCTACGAGCAGTACTTC.

The gene calls are TRBV2 and TRBJ2-7; D uncertain. The CDR3 totals 17 residues. The germline V gene has CDR1 SNHLY and CDR2 FYNNEI. V gave up 6 bases and J gave up 0 bases, with 21 bases separating them. The CDR3 spells CASRPRSSVSSSYEQYF. DNA of the CDR3: TGTGCCAGCAGGCCCAGAAGCAGCGTATCAAGCTCCTACGAGCAGTACTTC.